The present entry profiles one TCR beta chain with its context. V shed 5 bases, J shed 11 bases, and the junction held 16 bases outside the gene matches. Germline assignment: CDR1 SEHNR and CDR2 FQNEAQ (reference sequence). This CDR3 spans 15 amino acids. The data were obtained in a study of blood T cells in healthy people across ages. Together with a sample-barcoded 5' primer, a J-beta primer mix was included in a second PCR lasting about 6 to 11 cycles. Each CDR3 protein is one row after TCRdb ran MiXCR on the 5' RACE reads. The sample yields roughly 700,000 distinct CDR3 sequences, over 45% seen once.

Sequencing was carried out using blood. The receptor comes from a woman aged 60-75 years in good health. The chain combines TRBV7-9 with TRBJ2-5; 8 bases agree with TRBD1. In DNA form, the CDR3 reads TGTGCCAGCAGCGCCCCGGGACAGGTCTACAATGAGCAGTACTTC. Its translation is CASSAPGQVYNEQYF. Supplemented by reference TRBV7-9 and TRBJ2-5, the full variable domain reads DTGVSQNPRHKITKRGQNVTFRCDPISEHNRLYWYRQTLGQGPEFLTYFQNEAQLEKSRLLSDRFSAERPKGSFSTLEIQRTEQGDSAMYLCASSAPGQVYNEQYFGPGTRLLVL.